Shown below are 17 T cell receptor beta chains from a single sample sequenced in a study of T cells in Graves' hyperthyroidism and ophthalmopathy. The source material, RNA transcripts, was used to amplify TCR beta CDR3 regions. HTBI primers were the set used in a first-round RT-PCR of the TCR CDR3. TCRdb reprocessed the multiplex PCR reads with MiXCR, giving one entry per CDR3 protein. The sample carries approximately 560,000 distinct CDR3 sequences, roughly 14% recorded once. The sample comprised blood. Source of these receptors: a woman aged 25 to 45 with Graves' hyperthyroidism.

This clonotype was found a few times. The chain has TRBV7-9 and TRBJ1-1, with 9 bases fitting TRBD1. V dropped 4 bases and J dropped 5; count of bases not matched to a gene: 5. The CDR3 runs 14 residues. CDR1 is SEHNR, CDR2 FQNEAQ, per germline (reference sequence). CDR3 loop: CASSSNRGHTEAFF. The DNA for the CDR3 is TGTGCCAGCAGCTCAAACAGGGGGCATACTGAAGCTTTCTTT.

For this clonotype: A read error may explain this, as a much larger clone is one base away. CDR3 nucleotide sequence: TGTGCCAGCAGTCTTCAGGGGATTAGCAATCAGCCCCAGCATTTT. As protein: CASSLQGISNQPQHF. The genes are TRBV12-3 or TRBV12-4 and TRBJ1-5; possibly TRBD1 for D (6 bases). The CDR3 runs to 15 residues. V gave up 5 bases and J gave up 0 bases, with 11 bases separating them.

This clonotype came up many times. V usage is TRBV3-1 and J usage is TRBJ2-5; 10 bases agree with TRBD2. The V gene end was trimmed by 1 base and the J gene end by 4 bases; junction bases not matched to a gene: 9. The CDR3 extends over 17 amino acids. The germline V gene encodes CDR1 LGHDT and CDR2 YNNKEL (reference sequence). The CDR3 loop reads CASSQVGLAGVGETQYF. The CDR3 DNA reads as TGTGCCAGCAGCCAAGTCGGGCTAGCGGGAGTTGGAGAGACCCAGTACTTC.

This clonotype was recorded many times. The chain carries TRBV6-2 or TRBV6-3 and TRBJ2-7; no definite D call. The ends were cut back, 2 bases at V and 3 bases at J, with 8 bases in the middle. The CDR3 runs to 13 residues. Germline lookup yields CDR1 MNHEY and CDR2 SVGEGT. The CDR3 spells CASSYPQIYEQYF. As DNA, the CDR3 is TGTGCCAGCAGTTACCCCCAGATCTACGAGCAGTACTTC.

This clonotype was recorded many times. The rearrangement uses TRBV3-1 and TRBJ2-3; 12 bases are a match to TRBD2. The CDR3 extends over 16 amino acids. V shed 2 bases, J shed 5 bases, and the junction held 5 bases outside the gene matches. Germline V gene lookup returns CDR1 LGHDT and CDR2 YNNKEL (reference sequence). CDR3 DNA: TGTGCCAGCAGCCAAAGACTAGCGGGAGAAGTAGATACGCAGTATTTT. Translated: CASSQRLAGEVDTQYF.

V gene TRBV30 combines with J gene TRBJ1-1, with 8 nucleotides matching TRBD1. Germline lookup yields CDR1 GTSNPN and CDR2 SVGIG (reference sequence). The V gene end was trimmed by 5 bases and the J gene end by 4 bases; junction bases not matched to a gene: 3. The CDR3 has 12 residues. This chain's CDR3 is CAWEGQGTEAFF. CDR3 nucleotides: TGTGCCTGGGAAGGACAGGGCACTGAAGCTTTCTTT.

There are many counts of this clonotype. CDR3 bases: TGTGCCAGCAGTTTGGGGACTAGCGGGAGCCCCTACGAGCAGTACTTC. Translating gives CASSLGTSGSPYEQYF. This sequence joins TRBV6-1 and TRBJ2-7; 14 nucleotides align to TRBD2. With 5 bases clipped from V and 2 bases from J, the junction kept 5 bases outside the gene matches. Germline CDR1 is MNHNS and CDR2 is SASEGT. This CDR3 contains 16 residues.

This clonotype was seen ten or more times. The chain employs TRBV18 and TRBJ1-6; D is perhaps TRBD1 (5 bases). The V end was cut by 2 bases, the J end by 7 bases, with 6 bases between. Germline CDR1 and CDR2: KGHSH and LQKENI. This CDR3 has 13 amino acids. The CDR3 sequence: CASSPDRNSPLHF. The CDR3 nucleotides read TGTGCCAGCTCACCAGACAGAAATTCACCCCTCCACTTT.

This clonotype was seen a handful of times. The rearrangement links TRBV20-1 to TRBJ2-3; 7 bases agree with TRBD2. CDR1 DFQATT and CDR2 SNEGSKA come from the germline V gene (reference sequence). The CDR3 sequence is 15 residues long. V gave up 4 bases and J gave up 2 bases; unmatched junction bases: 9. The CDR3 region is CSATEPGGDTDTQYF. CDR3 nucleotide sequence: TGCAGTGCTACAGAACCGGGAGGTGACACAGATACGCAGTATTTT.

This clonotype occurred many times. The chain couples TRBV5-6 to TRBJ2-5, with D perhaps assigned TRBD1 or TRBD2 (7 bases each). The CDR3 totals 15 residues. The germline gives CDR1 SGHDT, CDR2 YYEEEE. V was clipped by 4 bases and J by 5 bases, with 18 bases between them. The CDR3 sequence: CASSPREGARETQYF. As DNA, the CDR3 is TGTGCCAGCAGCCCTAGGGAGGGGGCGCGGGAGACCCAGTACTTC.

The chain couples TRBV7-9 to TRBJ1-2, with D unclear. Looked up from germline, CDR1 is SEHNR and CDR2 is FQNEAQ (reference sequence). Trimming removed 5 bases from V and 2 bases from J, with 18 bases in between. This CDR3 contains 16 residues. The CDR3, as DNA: TGTGCCAGCAGCCCCCCCTGGAAGATCCCAAACTATGGCTACACCTTC. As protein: CASSPPWKIPNYGYTF.

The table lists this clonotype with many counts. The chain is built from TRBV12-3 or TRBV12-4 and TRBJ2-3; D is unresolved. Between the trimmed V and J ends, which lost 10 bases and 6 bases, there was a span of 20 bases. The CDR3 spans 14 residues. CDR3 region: CATTSTISRDTQYF. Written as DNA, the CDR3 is TGTGCCACCACCTCGACCATCTCGCGGGATACGCAGTATTTT.

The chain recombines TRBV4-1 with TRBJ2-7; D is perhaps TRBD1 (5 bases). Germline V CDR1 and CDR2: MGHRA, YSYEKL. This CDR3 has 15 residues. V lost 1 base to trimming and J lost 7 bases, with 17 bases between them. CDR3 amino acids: CASSQGQGPRVEQYF. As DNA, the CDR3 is TGCGCCAGCAGCCAAGGCCAGGGCCCAAGGGTTGAGCAGTACTTC.

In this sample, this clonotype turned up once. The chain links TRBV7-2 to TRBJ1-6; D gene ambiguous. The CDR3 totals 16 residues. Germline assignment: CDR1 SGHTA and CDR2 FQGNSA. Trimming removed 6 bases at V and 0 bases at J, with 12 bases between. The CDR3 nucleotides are TGTGCCAGCAGTACCCGCAGGAACTCCTATAATTCACCCCTCCACTTT. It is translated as CASSTRRNSYNSPLHF.

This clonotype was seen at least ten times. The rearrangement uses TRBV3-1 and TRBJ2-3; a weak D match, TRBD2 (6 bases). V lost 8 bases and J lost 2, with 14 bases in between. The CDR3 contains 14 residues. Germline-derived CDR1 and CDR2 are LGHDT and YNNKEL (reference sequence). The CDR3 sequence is CASQLRGTTDTQYF. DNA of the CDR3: TGTGCCAGCCAATTACGCGGGACCACAGATACGCAGTATTTT.

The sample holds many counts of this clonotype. The CDR3 bases are TGTGCCAGCAGCTTAGCGCCTGAGATTACCGCCGAGCAGTACTTC. It specifies CASSLAPEITAEQYF. J is TRBJ2-7 and V is TRBV7-2; D uncertain. The CDR3 spans 15 residues. The V end was cut by 0 bases, the J end by 6 bases, with 15 bases between. CDR1 and CDR2 from the germline V gene are SGHTA and FQGNSA.

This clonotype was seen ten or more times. This chain's CDR3 is CASGLSAEQFF. CDR3 DNA: TGTGCTAGTGGTTTGTCGGCAGAGCAGTTCTTC. This sequence joins TRBV12-5 and TRBJ2-1; D is unresolved. Trimming took off 2 bases at V and 10 bases at J, with 6 bases between the two ends. This CDR3 has 11 amino acids. The germline V gene encodes CDR1 LGHNT and CDR2 FRNRAP.